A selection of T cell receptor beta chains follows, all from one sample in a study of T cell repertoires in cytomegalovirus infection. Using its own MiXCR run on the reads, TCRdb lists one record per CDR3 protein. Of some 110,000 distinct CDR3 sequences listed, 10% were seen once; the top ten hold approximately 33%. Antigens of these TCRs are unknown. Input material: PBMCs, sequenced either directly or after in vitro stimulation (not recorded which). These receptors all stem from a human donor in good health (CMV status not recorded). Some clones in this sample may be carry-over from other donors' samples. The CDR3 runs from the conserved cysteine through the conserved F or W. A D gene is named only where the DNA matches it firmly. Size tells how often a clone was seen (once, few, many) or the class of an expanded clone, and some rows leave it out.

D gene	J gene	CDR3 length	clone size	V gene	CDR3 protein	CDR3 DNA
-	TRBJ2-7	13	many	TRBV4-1	CASSRGTPYEQYF	TGCGCCAGCAGCCGCGGGACTCCCTACGAGCAGTACTTC
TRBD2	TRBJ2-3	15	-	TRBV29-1	CSFGTSGSSTDTQYF	TGCAGCTTCGGGACTAGCGGGAGTTCCACAGATACGCAGTATTTT
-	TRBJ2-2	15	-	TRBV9	CASSVALQNTGELFF	TGTGCCAGCAGCGTAGCGTTACAGAACACCGGGGAGCTGTTTTTT
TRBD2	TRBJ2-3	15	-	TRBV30	CAWSRLAGASDTQYF	TGTGCCTGGAGCCGACTAGCGGGAGCGTCAGATACGCAGTATTTT
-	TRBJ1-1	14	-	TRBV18	CASSPQVPNTEAFF	TGTGCCAGCTCACCACAGGTGCCGAACACTGAAGCTTTCTTT
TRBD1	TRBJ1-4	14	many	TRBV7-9	CASSPDRGQEKLFF	TGTGCCAGCAGCCCGGACAGGGGTCAAGAAAAACTGTTTTTT
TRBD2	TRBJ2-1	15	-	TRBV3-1	CASSTSGRFYNEQFF	TGTGCCAGCAGCACCAGCGGGAGGTTTTACAATGAGCAGTTCTTC
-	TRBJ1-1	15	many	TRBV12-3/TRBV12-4	CASTTGGSSNTEAFF	TGTGCCAGCACCACCGGTGGCAGCTCGAACACTGAAGCTTTCTTT
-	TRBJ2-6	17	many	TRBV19	CASSGYGEFSGANVLTF	TGTGCCAGTAGTGGGTATGGGGAATTCTCTGGGGCCAACGTCCTGACTTTC
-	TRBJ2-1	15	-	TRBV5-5	CASTKGGTRLGEQFF	TGTGCCAGCACCAAGGGGGGGACTCGGCTGGGTGAGCAGTTCTTC